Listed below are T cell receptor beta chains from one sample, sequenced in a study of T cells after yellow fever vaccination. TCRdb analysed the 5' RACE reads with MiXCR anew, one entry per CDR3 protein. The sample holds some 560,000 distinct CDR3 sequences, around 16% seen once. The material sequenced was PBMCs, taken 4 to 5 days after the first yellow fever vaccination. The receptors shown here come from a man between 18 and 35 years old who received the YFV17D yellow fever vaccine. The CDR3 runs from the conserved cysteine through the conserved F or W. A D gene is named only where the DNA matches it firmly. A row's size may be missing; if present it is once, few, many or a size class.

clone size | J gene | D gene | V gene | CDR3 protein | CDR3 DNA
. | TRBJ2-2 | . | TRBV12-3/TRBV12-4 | CASSFLRETGELFF | TGTGCCAGCAGTTTCCTACGGGAAACCGGGGAGCTGTTTTTT
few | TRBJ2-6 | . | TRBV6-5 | CASSYSAASGANVLTF | TGTGCCAGCAGTTACTCGGCAGCCTCTGGGGCCAACGTCCTGACTTTC
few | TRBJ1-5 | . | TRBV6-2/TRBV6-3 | CASSGASTGQPQHF | TGTGCCAGCAGCGGCGCTTCGACCGGACAGCCCCAGCATTTT
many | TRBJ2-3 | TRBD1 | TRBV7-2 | CASNPGTAIDTQYF | TGTGCCAGCAATCCGGGGACAGCCATAGATACGCAGTATTTT
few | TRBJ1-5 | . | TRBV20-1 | CSASAAPYSNQPQHF | TGCAGTGCTAGTGCAGCGCCCTATAGCAATCAGCCCCAGCATTTT
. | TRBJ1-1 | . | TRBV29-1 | CSVENLLNTEAFF | TGCAGCGTTGAAAACCTCCTGAACACTGAAGCTTTCTTT
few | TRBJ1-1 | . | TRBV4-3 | CASSQDLQGWGTEAFF | TGCGCCAGCAGCCAAGATCTCCAGGGGTGGGGCACTGAAGCTTTCTTT
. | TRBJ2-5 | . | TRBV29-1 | CSVHTALGETQYF | TGCAGCGTCCATACGGCTCTTGGAGAGACCCAGTACTTC
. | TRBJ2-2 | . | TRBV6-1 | CASSPRRAGDTGELFF | TGTGCCAGCAGTCCCCGCCGAGCAGGGGACACCGGGGAGCTGTTTTTT
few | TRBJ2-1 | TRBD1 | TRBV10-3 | CAISEPGQVYNEQFF | TGTGCCATCAGTGAGCCGGGACAGGTCTACAATGAGCAGTTCTTC